One sample yielded the 16 T cell receptor beta chains listed below, sequenced in a study of blood T cell repertoires in COVID-19 (dated by TCRdb to about 2020). Receptor amplification or capture employed the immunoSEQ multiplex PCR assay. TCRdb re-hosts the immuneACCESS table, in-frame sequences only. Its copies lack some clones; in the studies checked, an unresolved V gene accounts for under half of them, and the cause for the rest is not known. The sample profile shows fewer than 350,000 clones; 65% to 90% of them were found once. Roughly 14% of the sample belongs to the ten largest clones. The material sequenced was peripheral blood. The receptors stem from a woman in her seventies with COVID-19, enrolled during active disease.

This clone was counted once. J is TRBJ2-7 and V is TRBV19; D is perhaps TRBD1 (6 bases). V lost 4 bases and J 2 bases, leaving 12 bases between the germline ends. The CDR3 sequence is 14 residues long. The germline gives CDR1 LNHDA, CDR2 SQIVND (reference sequence). The CDR3 DNA sequence: TGTGCCAGTAGTAAAACAGGGTTCGCCTACGAGCAGTACTTC. It codes for CASSKTGFAYEQYF.

The chain couples TRBV5-1 to TRBJ2-3; 10 nucleotides agree with TRBD1. V shed 3 bases and J 3 bases; nucleotides not matched to a gene: 4. The germline V gene has CDR1 SGHRS and CDR2 YFSETQ. The CDR3 has 15 residues. CDR3: CASSSLDRGTDTQYF. In DNA, the CDR3 is TGCGCCAGCAGCTCGCTGGACAGGGGGACAGATACGCAGTATTTT.

The chain employs TRBV5-4 and TRBJ1-2; the D is unclear. With 4 bases removed from V and 3 bases from J, the gap between germline ends came to 13 bases. In germline, CDR1 is SGHNT, CDR2 YYREEE (reference sequence). This CDR3 is built from 14 residues. CDR3 protein: CASSTPRSYYGYTF. The DNA for the CDR3 is TGTGCCAGCAGCACCCCGAGGTCCTACTATGGCTACACCTTC.

V gene TRBV18 combines with J gene TRBJ1-1, with D tentatively TRBD1 (5 bases). V dropped 6 bases and J dropped 0 bases, with 8 bases sitting between them. Germline V CDR1 and CDR2: KGHSH, LQKENI. This CDR3 comprises 13 residues. CDR3 residues: CASSEGVNTEAFF. In DNA form, the CDR3 reads TGTGCCAGCTCCGAAGGGGTGAACACTGAAGCTTTCTTT.

This chain connects TRBV9 to TRBJ2-1; tentative D call: TRBD1 (5 bases). In germline, CDR1 is SGDLS, CDR2 YYNGEE. V was shortened by 4 bases and J by 7 bases, with 15 bases between the two germline ends. This CDR3 has 14 amino acids. The CDR3 sequence: CASSPSQGRNEQFF. CDR3 in DNA: TGTGCCAGCAGCCCCTCCCAGGGCAGGAATGAGCAGTTCTTC.

J is TRBJ2-7 and V is TRBV5-1, with D unclear. This CDR3 spans 13 amino acids. CDR1 is SGHRS and CDR2 is YFSETQ in the germline V gene. Between the trimmed V and J ends, which lost 5 bases and 6 bases, there was a span of 15 bases. The CDR3: CASSSYSESEQYF. In DNA form, the CDR3 reads TGCGCCAGCAGTTCTTACAGTGAATCCGAGCAGTACTTC.

The chain carries TRBV6-6 and TRBJ1-1; unclear D gene. CDR1 and CDR2 from the germline V gene are MNHNY and SVGAGI (reference sequence). The V and J ends lost 2 bases and 5 bases respectively, with 6 bases between them. The CDR3 contains 12 residues. DNA for the CDR3: TGTGCCAGCAGTTACGGGAGGACTGAAGCTTTCTTT. This translates into CASSYGRTEAFF.

The chain couples TRBV7-2 to TRBJ2-7; TRBD2 aligns across 8 bases. With 1 base clipped from V and 7 bases from J, the junction kept 9 bases outside the gene matches. The CDR3 totals 15 residues. CDR1 is SGHTA, CDR2 FQGNSA, per germline. CDR3 DNA sequence: TGTGCCAGCAGCTTAGGCGGGGGGTCCGGGGAGGAGCAGTACTTC. Translation: CASSLGGGSGEEQYF.

The V and J genes are TRBV29-1 and TRBJ1-2; TRBD1 is a possible D gene (5 bases). The CDR3 is made up of 15 amino acids. V was trimmed by 0 bases and J by 4 bases, leaving 15 bases between them. Germline values: CDR1 SQVTM, CDR2 ANQGSEA. CDR3 sequence reads: CSVEEPGDAGYGYTF. CDR3 nucleotides: TGCAGCGTTGAAGAGCCGGGGGACGCAGGCTATGGCTACACCTTC.

A single count supports this clone. J is TRBJ2-1 and V is TRBV5-4, with TRBD1 identical over 10 bases. Germline assignment: CDR1 SGHNT and CDR2 YYREEE (reference sequence). J was trimmed by 7 bases and V by 4 bases; bases with no gene match: 5. CDR3 size: 14 residues. CDR3 sequence: CASSPRTGGNEQFF. CDR3 bases: TGTGCCAGCAGCCCACGGACAGGGGGGAATGAGCAGTTCTTC.

The rearrangement uses TRBV3-1 (or the pseudogene TRBV3-2) and TRBJ2-5, with 12 bases identical to TRBD2. The germline CDR1 and CDR2 sequences are LGHDT and YNNKEL (reference sequence). Germline trimming cut 5 bases from V and 2 bases from J; bases unmatched to any gene: 3. The CDR3 spans 15 residues. The CDR3: CASSSLAGGQETQYF. In DNA, the CDR3 is TGTGCCAGCAGCTCCCTAGCGGGGGGGCAAGAGACCCAGTACTTC.

This clone was seen once. The rearrangement links TRBV19 to TRBJ2-5; tentatively, D is TRBD1 (6 bases). With 5 bases removed from V and 2 bases from J, the gap between germline ends came to 12 bases. CDR1 is LNHDA, CDR2 SQIVND, per germline (reference sequence). The CDR3 is 14 amino acids. Here the CDR3 DNA reads TGTGCCAGTAGTTCACGGGACACTCAAGAGACCCAGTACTTC. Amino acid sequence: CASSSRDTQETQYF. Supplemented by reference TRBV19 and TRBJ2-5, the full variable domain reads DGGITQSPKYLFRKEGQNVTLSCEQNLNHDAMYWYRQDPGQGLRLIYYSQIVNDFQKGDIAEGYSVSREKKESFPLTVTSAQKNPTAFYLCASSSRDTQETQYFGPGTRLLVL.

The chain carries TRBV3-1 (or the pseudogene TRBV3-2) and TRBJ1-2; a weak D match, TRBD1 (6 bases). The CDR3 has 14 residues. Germline V CDR1 and CDR2: LGHDT, YNNKEL (reference sequence). With 1 base removed from V and 8 bases from J, the gap between germline ends came to 14 bases. As DNA, the CDR3 is TGTGCCAGCAGCCAAGTATCGGGACATAACGGCTACACCTTC. It encodes CASSQVSGHNGYTF.

J is TRBJ2-7 and V is TRBV3-1 (or the pseudogene TRBV3-2); no firm D call. CDR1 and CDR2 (germline): LGHDT, YNNKEL (reference sequence). The length of the CDR3 is 15 residues. Trimming left V 1 base short and J 4 bases short, with 14 bases between. The CDR3 nucleotides read TGTGCCAGCAGCCAAGCCCTACTTGCCCTATACGAGCAGTACTTC. Its translation is CASSQALLALYEQYF.

The chain joins TRBV4-3 to TRBJ1-2; 7 nucleotides align to TRBD1. CDR3 length equals 17 residues. V lost 0 bases, J lost 0 bases, and 7 bases stayed unmatched. The germline gives CDR1 LGHNA, CDR2 YSLEER. The CDR3 reads CASSQDYETGPNYGYTF. In DNA, the CDR3 is TGCGCCAGCAGCCAAGACTACGAGACAGGGCCTAACTATGGCTACACCTTC.

The chain has TRBV28 and TRBJ1-4; 7 positions agree with TRBD1. Germline V gene data show CDR1 as MDHEN and CDR2 as SYDVKM. The CDR3 totals 14 residues. The ends lost 2 bases at V and 7 bases at J; junction bases unmatched: 4. For the CDR3, the DNA is TGTGCCAGCAGTTTAGAGGGGGCGAGTGAAAAACTGTTTTTT. Amino acid sequence: CASSLEGASEKLFF.